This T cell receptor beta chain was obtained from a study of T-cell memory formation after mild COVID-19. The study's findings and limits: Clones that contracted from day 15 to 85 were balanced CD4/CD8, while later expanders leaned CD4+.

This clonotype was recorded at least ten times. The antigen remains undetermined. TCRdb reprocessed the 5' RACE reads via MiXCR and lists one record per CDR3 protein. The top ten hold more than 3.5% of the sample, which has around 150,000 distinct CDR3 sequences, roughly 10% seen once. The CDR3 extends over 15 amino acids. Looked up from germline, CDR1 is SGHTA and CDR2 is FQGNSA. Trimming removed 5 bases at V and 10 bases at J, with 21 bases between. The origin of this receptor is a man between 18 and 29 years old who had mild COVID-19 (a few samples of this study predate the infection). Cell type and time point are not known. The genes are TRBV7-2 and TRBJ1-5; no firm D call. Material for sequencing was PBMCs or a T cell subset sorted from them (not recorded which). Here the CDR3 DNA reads TGTGCCAGCAGCCCGAGAAGCATCGGTCGGGGTCCCCAGCATTTT. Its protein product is CASSPRSIGRGPQHF.